The clone carrying this T cell receptor (beta chain) was detected only a few times. This CDR3 has 13 residues. Per the germline V gene, CDR1 is WNHNN and CDR2 is SYGVQD (reference sequence). The V end lost 6 bases, the J end lost 8 bases, and 14 bases lay between the germline ends. Participant age was roughly 18 to 95 years, and participants resided in about two dozen US areas. This sample is drawn from a study of blood T cell repertoires in COVID-19. Overall study context: Italy, Spain and the United States were the sources of the convalescent and acute COVID-19 samples. Nucleic acid was either cDNA or gDNA, and it came from T cells, B-cell-depleted T cells, or PBMCs.

As processed by the authors: Reference gene primer amplification gave nucleated cell count estimates. Sequenced by immunoSEQ multiplex PCR; TCRdb stores in-frame clones only, minus some. Clone size and the V and J calls come from that table; the DNA yielded D and trimming. The repertoire holds a few hundred thousand clones, with approximately 90% as singletons. The origin of this receptor is a woman aged 40 to 55 who had recovered from COVID-19. Sequences were obtained from PBMCs or T cells enriched from blood (not recorded which). The chain links TRBV10-1 to TRBJ2-1; D may be TRBD2 (5 bases). The CDR3 DNA reads as TGCGCCAGCAGGATTACTAGATTGGATGAGCAGTTCTTC. Protein: CASRITRLDEQFF.